The 8 T cell receptor beta chains given below trace back to one sample, sequenced in a study of blood T cell repertoires in COVID-19. The assay was immunoSEQ multiplex PCR, and TCRdb's table has in-frame clones only and misses some. This sample has 350,000 or so clones; around nine tenths occur once, and the top ten carry just over 1%. The specimen sequenced was PBMCs or T cells enriched from blood (not recorded which). The receptors originated from a woman aged 25-40 years who had been exposed to COVID-19.

The count of this clone is one. This chain connects TRBV28 to TRBJ1-5; 10 bases agree with TRBD1. Per germline, CDR1 MDHEN and CDR2 SYDVKM. V gave up 4 bases and J gave up 6 bases; unmatched junction bases: 3. This CDR3 is built from 14 residues. CDR3 bases: TGTGCCAGCAGTTCGACAGGGGGCTTTCAGCCCCAGCATTTT. Its protein product is CASSSTGGFQPQHF. Combining the CDR3 with reference TRBV28 and TRBJ1-5 gives the whole variable domain DVKVTQSSRYLVKRTGEKVFLECVQDMDHENMFWYRQDPGLGLRLIYFSYDVKMKEKGDIPEGYSVSREKKERFSLILESASTNQTSMYLCASSSTGGFQPQHFGDGTRLSIL.

Points on this clone: This same CDR3 is encoded by further DNA sequences in the sample. The chain links TRBV28 to TRBJ1-1, with 9 bases aligning to TRBD1. The V segment lost 5 bases and the J segment 5 bases; nucleotides outside the gene matches: 6. CDR1 MDHEN and CDR2 SYDVKM come from the germline V gene. The length of the CDR3 is 14 residues. CDR3 sequence reads: CASSLTGGKTEAFF. The CDR3, as DNA: TGTGCCAGCAGTCTGACAGGGGGAAAAACTGAAGCTTTCTTT.

This clone was seen a single time. The V call is TRBV6-5, the J call TRBJ1-5, with D uncertain. This CDR3 comprises 14 residues. The V gene's germline CDR1 is MNHEY and CDR2 SVGAGI. V lost 6 bases and J lost 3, with 12 bases in between. The CDR3 bases are TGTGCCAGCAGGACGGGGAGGGCCAATCAGCCCCAGCATTTT. Protein: CASRTGRANQPQHF.

This clone was picked up one time. The CDR3 sequence: CASSSTSYEQFF. The CDR3 coding sequence is TGTGCCAGCAGTTCGACTAGTTATGAGCAGTTCTTC. The genes are TRBV27 and TRBJ2-1, with D tentatively TRBD2 (6 bases). From germline, CDR1 is MNHEY and CDR2 SMNVEV (reference sequence). The CDR3 loop spans 12 amino acids. V was trimmed by 4 bases and J by 8 bases, leaving 9 bases between them.

V gene TRBV30 combines with J gene TRBJ1-4, with D unresolved. The length of the CDR3 is 13 residues. CDR1 is GTSNPN, CDR2 SVGIG, per germline (reference sequence). The V and J ends lost 8 bases and 0 bases respectively, with 10 bases between them. This chain's CDR3 is CANSGTTNEKLFF. The CDR3 DNA reads as TGTGCCAACTCGGGGACAACTAATGAAAAACTGTTTTTT.

The rearrangement joins TRBV28 to TRBJ1-6, with TRBD1 matching 9 bases. This CDR3 has 15 amino acids. Unmatched junction bases numbered 10, after V lost 6 bases and J lost 10 bases. The V gene's germline CDR1 is MDHEN and CDR2 SYDVKM. This chain's CDR3 is CASSSSGTGNSPLHF. The CDR3, as DNA: TGTGCCAGCAGCAGCTCCGGGACAGGGAACTCACCCCTCCACTTT.

This clone was counted only a few times. This rearrangement joins TRBV19 to TRBJ1-2, with D possibly matching TRBD1 (6 bases). The CDR3 runs to 14 residues. Deletions cut 1 base from V and 9 bases from J, with 15 bases between. CDR1 is LNHDA and CDR2 is SQIVND in the germline V gene (reference sequence). CDR3 nucleotide sequence: TGTGCCAGTAGTATAGGAACGGACAGCCATCGCTACACCTTC. This codes for CASSIGTDSHRYTF.

This chain connects TRBV7-8 to TRBJ2-7; weak D call: TRBD2 (5 bases). This CDR3 comprises 13 residues. From germline, CDR1 is SGHVS and CDR2 FQNEAQ. V gave up 5 bases and J gave up 6 bases, with 14 bases separating them. The CDR3 coding sequence is TGTGCCAGCAGCCCCGGAGGACCGGGCGAGCAGTACTTC. This gives the protein CASSPGGPGEQYF.